Each of the 19 T cell receptor beta chains below was sequenced from the same sample in a study of beta chain features in type 1 diabetes. All of the isolated RNA was reverse transcribed, so expressed TCRB transcripts were sequenced. Sequencing used immunoSEQ multiplex PCR; TCRdb keeps in-frame clones, though not all of them. The sample carries 330,000 or so clones, roughly a fifth recorded once. Sequencing was carried out using naive CD4+ T cells from blood. The source of these receptors is a woman younger than 30 in good health.

The rearrangement joins TRBV4-2 to TRBJ2-7, with TRBD2 as a possible D gene (9 bases). From germline, CDR1 is LGHNA and CDR2 YNFKEQ. Trimming stripped 2 bases from V and 4 bases from J, with 18 bases between. The CDR3 has 16 amino acids. CDR3 DNA sequence: TGTGCCAGCAGCCAACAGGGGGCGGGGGGGCCGTACGAGCAGTACTTC. Amino acid sequence: CASSQQGAGGPYEQYF.

This chain links TRBV2 with TRBJ2-3, with 7 nucleotides matching TRBD2. Unmatched junction bases numbered 7, after V lost 6 bases and J lost 1 base. There are 15 residues in the CDR3. Germline CDR1 and CDR2: SNHLY and FYNNEI. The DNA of the CDR3 is TGTGCCAGCAGCGTTCTTGCGGGGGGCACAGATACGCAGTATTTT. This translates into CASSVLAGGTDTQYF.

This clone was counted a few times. The genes are TRBV11-2 and TRBJ2-1, with 15 bases identical to TRBD2. There are 18 residues in the CDR3. Looked up from germline, CDR1 is SGHAT and CDR2 is FQNNGV. With 0 bases clipped from V and 5 bases from J, the junction kept 5 bases outside the gene matches. In nucleotides, the CDR3 is TGTGCCAGCAGCTTAGAACCGGGACTAGCGGGAGGTAACAATGAGCAGTTCTTC. Protein sequence: CASSLEPGLAGGNNEQFF. Variable domain in full (rest from reference TRBV11-2 and TRBJ2-1): EAGVAQSPRYKIIEKRQSVAFWCNPISGHATLYWYQQILGQGPKLLIQFQNNGVVDDSQLPKDRFSAERLKGVDSTLKIQPAKLEDSAVYLCASSLEPGLAGGNNEQFFGPGTRLTVL.

CDR3 residues: CASSPGIYYGYTF. Here the CDR3 DNA reads TGTGCCAGCAGTCCAGGGATATACTATGGCTACACCTTC. The rearrangement uses TRBV7-9 and TRBJ1-2; a possible D gene is TRBD1 (5 bases). CDR1 is SEHNR, CDR2 FQNEAQ, per germline (reference sequence). CDR3 length equals 13 residues. The germline V and J ends were trimmed by 6 bases and 3 bases, with 11 bases remaining between them.

The chain joins TRBV5-1 to TRBJ2-7; 14 bases are shared with TRBD2. The germline CDR1 and CDR2 sequences are SGHRS and YFSETQ. The CDR3 consists of 18 residues. V lost 1 base and J lost 2; bases outside the gene matches: 8. CDR3 DNA: TGCGCCAGCAGCTTGTGGTCGGGACTAGCGGGAGAAGCCTACGAGCAGTACTTC. This sequence encodes CASSLWSGLAGEAYEQYF.

This clone was seen a handful of times. The chain carries TRBV2 and TRBJ1-2; D unresolved. The CDR3 runs to 13 residues. Germline CDR1 reads SNHLY; CDR2 reads FYNNEI. The ends were cut back, 4 bases at V and 2 bases at J, with 8 bases in the middle. Here the CDR3 DNA reads TGTGCCAGCAGTGGAGGCAGCAACTATGGCTACACCTTC. This translates into CASSGGSNYGYTF.

The chain employs TRBV21-1 and TRBJ1-6; the table calls TRBD1, which could not be checked here. TRBV21-1 is marked as a pseudogene. This CDR3 region has 16 residues. The CDR3 region is CASSNGQGTLASPLHF. The DNA of the CDR3 is TGTGCCAGCAGTAATGGACAGGGAACCCTGGCATCACCCCTCCACTTT.

The count of this clone is one. This rearrangement joins TRBV7-5 to TRBJ2-5; the table's D call, TRBD1, has no DNA check behind it. TRBV7-5 is a documented pseudogene. CDR3 size: 13 residues. CDR3 protein: CASSGDRQETQYF. CDR3 coding DNA: TGTGCCTCCTCGGGGGACAGGCAAGAGACCCAGTACTTC.

The V gene is TRBV25-1, the J gene TRBJ1-5; TRBD1 matches at 9 bases. This CDR3 has 16 residues. After removal of 4 bases from V and 3 bases from J, the junction contained 7 bases not matched to a gene. Germline V gene data show CDR1 as MGHDK and CDR2 as SYGVNS. For the CDR3, the DNA is TGTGCCAGCAGTGGTCGGGACAGGGCCTTCAATCAGCCCCAGCATTTT. Translated, it gives CASSGRDRAFNQPQHF.

This clone was seen a few times. V gene TRBV5-1 combines with J gene TRBJ2-7; tentatively, D is TRBD2 (5 bases). The V gene's germline CDR1 is SGHRS and CDR2 YFSETQ. The CDR3 runs to 15 residues. V dropped 4 bases and J dropped 0 bases, with 14 bases sitting between them. The CDR3 region is CASSPGMLSSYEQYF. In DNA, the CDR3 is TGCGCCAGCAGCCCCGGGATGCTGAGCTCCTACGAGCAGTACTTC.

This clone was found a few times. The rearrangement joins TRBV2 to TRBJ2-3; TRBD2 agrees at 7 bases. This CDR3 contains 15 residues. In germline, CDR1 is SNHLY, CDR2 FYNNEI. V gave up 5 bases and J gave up 6 bases; unmatched junction bases: 11. The CDR3: CASSFGLVEVDTQYF. CDR3 DNA: TGTGCCAGCAGTTTCGGACTAGTCGAGGTGGATACGCAGTATTTT.

The chain joins TRBV7-3 to TRBJ2-1; tentative D call: TRBD2 (5 bases). Per the germline V gene, CDR1 is SGHTA and CDR2 is FQGTGA. The CDR3 sequence is 13 residues long. Trimming cost V 4 bases and J 7 bases, with 11 bases left between them. The CDR3: CASSSTGSNEQFF. The CDR3 DNA is TGTGCCAGCAGCTCCACGGGGTCAAATGAGCAGTTCTTC. Complete variable domain (other parts from reference TRBV7-3 and TRBJ2-1): GAGVSQTPSNKVTEKGKYVELRCDPISGHTALYWYRQSLGQGPEFLIYFQGTGAADDSGLPNDRFFAVRPEGSVSTLKIQRTERGDSAVYLCASSSTGSNEQFFGPGTRLTVL.

The chain links TRBV5-1 to TRBJ2-1, with TRBD1 as a possible D gene (6 bases). The CDR3 length is 16 residues. Germline V lookup: CDR1 SGHRS, CDR2 YFSETQ. The V end lost 4 bases, the J end lost 0 bases, and 14 bases lay between the germline ends. This chain's CDR3 is CASSGRQASSYNEQFF. The CDR3 nucleotides read TGCGCCAGCAGCGGACGACAGGCTAGCTCCTACAATGAGCAGTTCTTC. The full variable domain, completed using reference TRBV5-1 and TRBJ2-1, is KAGVTQTPRYLIKTRGQQVTLSCSPISGHRSVSWYQQTPGQGLQFLFEYFSETQRNKGNFPGRFSGRQFSNSRSEMNVSTLELGDSALYLCASSGRQASSYNEQFFGPGTRLTVL.

The rearrangement links TRBV7-2 to TRBJ2-2, with 8 bases aligning to TRBD1. The germline CDR1 and CDR2 sequences are SGHTA and FQGNSA. The CDR3 has 15 amino acids. V lost 5 bases and J lost 4; bases outside the gene matches: 6. The CDR3 nucleotides are TGTGCCAGCAGCCCCCGGACAGGGCCCACCGGGGAGCTGTTTTTT. The encoded protein is CASSPRTGPTGELFF. Full variable domain (rest looked up from reference TRBV7-2 and TRBJ2-2): GAGVSQSPSNKVTEKGKDVELRCDPISGHTALYWYRQSLGQGLEFLIYFQGNSAPDKSGLPSDRFSAERTGGSVSTLTIQRTQQEDSAVYLCASSPRTGPTGELFFGEGSRLTVL.

The chain has TRBV6-1 and TRBJ2-5, with TRBD2 matching over 8 bases. This CDR3 comprises 14 residues. The V and J ends lost 7 bases and 3 bases, in that order; junction bases with no gene match: 7. Germline loops: CDR1 MNHNS, CDR2 SASEGT. The CDR3 sequence is CASTTGGGEETQYF. As DNA, the CDR3 is TGTGCCAGCACTACCGGGGGGGGAGAAGAGACCCAGTACTTC.

This chain connects TRBV18 to TRBJ1-1, with 7 bases identical to TRBD1. Germline lookup yields CDR1 KGHSH and CDR2 LQKENI. J gave up 1 base and V 0 bases, and 2 bases lay outside the gene matches. The CDR3 sequence is 15 residues long. The CDR3 coding sequence is TGTGCCAGCTCACCACCGGGACAGCCGAACACTGAAGCTTTCTTT. Its translation is CASSPPGQPNTEAFF.

This clone occurred a few times. The J gene is TRBJ2-3, the V gene TRBV30, with D possibly matching TRBD2 (6 bases). CDR3 length: 13 amino acids. V lost 3 bases, J lost 5 bases, and 12 bases lay in between. Per germline, CDR1 GTSNPN and CDR2 SVGIG (reference sequence). CDR3 coding DNA: TGTGCCTGGAGCGGGAGTAGTCGAGATACGCAGTATTTT. Its translation is CAWSGSSRDTQYF.

This clone was seen only a few times. The chain joins TRBV9 to TRBJ2-2; D ambiguous. This CDR3 has 13 residues. The germline CDR1 and CDR2 sequences are SGDLS and YYNGEE. V was pared by 3 bases and J by 0 bases, with 3 bases between. For the CDR3, the DNA is TGTGCCAGCAGCGGTACGAACACCGGGGAGCTGTTTTTT. Protein sequence: CASSGTNTGELFF.

V is TRBV19 and J is TRBJ2-3; 8 positions match TRBD2. V was pared by 6 bases and J by 4 bases, with 9 bases of the junction left unmatched. The V gene's germline CDR1 is LNHDA and CDR2 SQIVND (reference sequence). The CDR3 extends over 15 amino acids. This CDR3 is CASRPGLGFSDTQYF. In DNA, the CDR3 is TGTGCCAGTAGGCCGGGACTAGGATTCTCAGATACGCAGTATTTT.